The present T cell receptor (beta chain) was sequenced within a study of CD8 T cells in Susac syndrome. The junction had 20 bases not matched to a gene; V was cut back by 3 bases and J by 5 bases. Per germline, CDR1 SQVTM and CDR2 ANQGSEA. This CDR3 has 18 residues. RNA was extracted with the RNeasy kit, and a quantity of roughly 0.5 to 1 ug was reverse transcribed using random hexamers. An immunoSEQ multiplex PCR generated amplified TCR beta CDR3 products spanning 54 Vbeta and 13 Jbeta. One entry per CDR3 protein results from TCRdb running MiXCR on the immunoSEQ multiplex PCR reads. The table has about 150,000 distinct CDR3 sequences, roughly 94% seen once. Sequencing of TCR beta, carried out with a high-throughput approach, was applied to CD8+ and CD4+ T cells from the blood.

The chain combines TRBV29-1 with TRBJ2-5, with 8 bases lining up with TRBD1. The sample comprised CD8+ T cells from PBMCs. The TCR originated in a human donor with Susac syndrome. The CDR3 sequence is CSVDLGQGALAIRETQYF. In DNA, the CDR3 is TGCAGCGTTGATCTCGGACAGGGCGCCTTGGCAATACGGGAGACCCAGTACTTC.